This TCR beta chain was identified during a study of cytomegalovirus exposure and HLA in healthy donors. Study conclusions and caveats: Segments of the TCR beta V type were, in most cases, productive about 90% or about 30% of the time in an earlier analysis.

A multiplex PCR was run with 60 Vbeta primers and 13 Jbeta primers. TCRdb's table, derived via immunoSEQ multiplex PCR, lists solely in-frame clones and lacks some. The sample has 65,000 to 85,000 clones; 79% are singletons. Points on this clone: Its target is not known.

The CDR3 spans 17 residues. Germline V gene data show CDR1 as LNHDA and CDR2 as SQIVND (reference sequence). V was clipped by 2 bases and J by 6 bases; unmatched bases: 8. The V call is TRBV19, the J call TRBJ1-5, with 12 bases that match TRBD1. The sequenced sample was PBMCs. The sequence was collected from a woman in her forties in good health and CMV-seropositive. The CDR3: CASSIRGGQGAFQPQHF. The DNA for the CDR3 is TGTGCCAGTAGTATAAGGGGGGGACAGGGGGCTTTTCAGCCCCAGCATTTT.